A selection of T cell receptor beta chains follows, all from one sample in a study of cytomegalovirus exposure and HLA in healthy donors. TCRdb's table, derived via immunoSEQ multiplex PCR, lists solely in-frame clones and lacks some. The sample totals 100,000 to 150,000 clones. Sequencing was performed on PBMCs. These receptors were obtained from a man under 40 in good health and CMV-seronegative. Both conserved end residues are trimmed from each CDR3.

J: TRBJ1-6; V: TRBV28; CDR3: ASSVTGRDNSPLH
J: TRBJ2-7; V: TRBV11-3; CDR3: ASSLDYGAYEQY
J: TRBJ2-7; V: TRBV28; CDR3: ASSSGSGLSSYEQY
J: TRBJ2-7; V: TRBV28; CDR3: ASIPRGDRGYEQY
J: TRBJ1-2; V: TRBV30; CDR3: AWRPTYRGRGYT
J: TRBJ2-1; V: TRBV5-1; CDR3: ASSLAGGAAYNEQF
J: TRBJ2-3; V: TRBV19; CDR3: ASSLSGSTDTQY
J: TRBJ2-1; V: TRBV20-1; CDR3: SASTYNEQF
J: TRBJ1-6; V: TRBV19; CDR3: ASSMRGNSPLH
J: TRBJ2-7; V: TRBV11-2; CDR3: ASSLSGTKSSYEQY
J: TRBJ1-1; V: TRBV4-3; CDR3: ASSQDQGFGTEAF
J: TRBJ2-1; V: TRBV5-1; CDR3: ASSLSSRTGENEQF
J: TRBJ1-1; V: TRBV11-2; CDR3: ASSSVDRASDTEAF
J: TRBJ2-5; V: TRBV7-9; CDR3: ASSLVSGGQETQY
J: TRBJ2-3; V: TRBV19; CDR3: ASSRVAGVTDTQY
J: TRBJ1-4; V: TRBV19; CDR3: ASSLGQGGEKLF
J: TRBJ2-3; V: TRBV19; CDR3: ASTSPGLTDTQY
J: TRBJ2-3; V: TRBV28; CDR3: AAAGTGGRNTQY
J: TRBJ2-1; V: TRBV6-4; CDR3: ASSVASGMYNEQF